This is a list of T cell receptor beta chains from one sample in a study of Graves' ophthalmopathy and Graves' hyperthyroidism. Using its own MiXCR run on the multiplex PCR reads, TCRdb lists one record per CDR3 protein. The table shows about 740,000 distinct CDR3 sequences, with roughly two fifths occurring only once. Material for sequencing was peripheral blood. These receptors were obtained from an adult man with Graves' ophthalmopathy. Each CDR3 is given with its conserved first and last residue. Each record gives: CDR3 length, D gene, V gene, J gene, clone size, CDR3 DNA, CDR3 protein. D genes are given only for firm matches. Some rows mark clone size as missing; the rest say once, few, many or name a class of expanded clone.

>15|TRBD1|TRBV5-1|TRBJ1-4|few
TGCGCCAGCAGCGAACAGGGGGCGATTGGTGAAAAACTGTTTTTT
CASSEQGAIGEKLFF
>16|TRBD2|TRBV25-1|TRBJ2-2|.
TGTGCCAGCAGTGCTAGGACTAGCGTTAACACCGGGGAGCTGTTTTTT
CASSARTSVNTGELFF
>14|.|TRBV15|TRBJ1-4|.
TGTGCCACCAGCAGAGATCAGGGAGGTGAAAAACTGTTTTTT
CATSRDQGGEKLFF
>15|TRBD1|TRBV2|TRBJ2-2|few
TGTGCCAGCAGTACCGGGACAGGGGACACCGGGGAGCTGTTTTTT
CASSTGTGDTGELFF
>16|.|TRBV10-3|TRBJ2-3|.
TGTGCCATCAGGGACTTTGAGACCGGGAGCACAGATACGCAGTATTTT
CAIRDFETGSTDTQYF
>17|TRBD1|TRBV7-9|TRBJ2-7|.
TGTGCCAGCAGCTTAGTCCCGGGACAGGGGCAAGGCTACGAGCAGTACTTC
CASSLVPGQGQGYEQYF
>17|TRBD2|TRBV7-2|TRBJ2-5|.
TGTGCCAGCAGCTTGAATGTCTTAGCGGGGGGGCAAGAGACCCAGTACTTC
CASSLNVLAGGQETQYF
>13|TRBD1|TRBV15|TRBJ1-2|.
TGTGCCACCAGCACCGGGACAGGGTATGGCTACACCTTC
CATSTGTGYGYTF
>13|.|TRBV7-9|TRBJ1-1|.
TGTGCCACTGGGGGGGGAGCTAACACTGAAGCTTTCTTT
CATGGGANTEAFF
>12|TRBD1|TRBV12-3/TRBV12-4|TRBJ1-3|few
TGTGCCAGCACAAGACAGGGCCACACCATATATTTT
CASTRQGHTIYF
>15|.|TRBV20-1|TRBJ1-1|.
TGCAATCCGGCTAGCGGGGGTTCCATGAACACTGAAGCTTTCTTT
CNPASGGSMNTEAFF
>17|.|TRBV25-1|TRBJ1-1|.
TGTGCCAGCAGTTTACCCCCCGTAAGAGGGAGCGTCACTGAAGCTTTCTTT
CASSLPPVRGSVTEAFF
>14|.|TRBV4-3|TRBJ1-1|.
TGCGCCAGCAGCCAAGACAATGGGGACACTGAAGCTTTCTTT
CASSQDNGDTEAFF
>15|.|TRBV7-8|TRBJ1-4|many
TGTGCCAGCAGCTCCCACCGTAGCGTAGTTGAAAAACTGTTTTTT
CASSSHRSVVEKLFF
>15|.|TRBV11-1|TRBJ2-5|.
TGTGCCAGCAGCTTTCGACTAGTGTCACAAGAGACCCAGTACTTC
CASSFRLVSQETQYF
>13|.|TRBV7-2|TRBJ1-4|few
TGTGCCAGCAGCTTTGCAGGTTATGAAAAACTGTTTTTT
CASSFAGYEKLFF
>17|TRBD2|TRBV29-1|TRBJ2-5|.
TGCAGCGTCTCGGGACTAGTCGGTACCGGGGGTAAAGAGACCCAGTACTTC
CSVSGLVGTGGKETQYF
>16|.|TRBV4-2|TRBJ1-2|few
TGTGCCAGCAGCCAAGAAGCCGGGACCGCTGGCTATGGCTACACCTTC
CASSQEAGTAGYGYTF
>13|.|TRBV19|TRBJ2-7|.
TGTGCCAGTAGTACAATTCAGGGTTACGAGCAGTGCTTC
CASSTIQGYEQCF
>16|TRBD2|TRBV2|TRBJ2-5|.
TGTGCCAGCTCACCGGCGGGAAGCGGGGTTGAGGAGACCCAGTACTTC
CASSPAGSGVEETQYF
>12|.|TRBV10-3|TRBJ2-1|once
TGTGCCATCAGTGAGTCTAGCCTTAATCAGTTCTTC
CAISESSLNQFF
>14|.|TRBV5-1|TRBJ1-4|few
TGCGCCAGCAGCTTAGTTCCAGGGGACGAAAAACTGTTTTTT
CASSLVPGDEKLFF
>15|.|TRBV7-9|TRBJ2-7|few
TGTGCCAGCAGCTTAGTGGCAGGGGCGAGGTTCGAGCAGTACTTC
CASSLVAGARFEQYF
>15|.|TRBV19|TRBJ2-7|.
TGTGCCAGTAGTATGAACAGGCCCAGCTCCTACGAGCAGTACTTC
CASSMNRPSSYEQYF